Each of the 13 T cell receptor beta chains below was sequenced from the same sample in a study of cytomegalovirus exposure and HLA in healthy donors. Produced via immunoSEQ multiplex PCR; TCRdb's table is partial and in-frame only. The sample lists around 70,000 clones; 90% to 95% were seen once. The sample was PBMCs. The receptors were gathered from a woman aged 18-29 years in good health and CMV-seronegative.

In DNA form, the CDR3 reads TGCGCCAGCAGCTTGAATCGGGGATCCGGGGAGCTGTTTTTT. It is translated as CASSLNRGSGELFF. The chain couples TRBV5-1 to TRBJ2-2; possible D gene TRBD2, 5 bases. V dropped 1 base and J dropped 6 bases, with 10 bases sitting between them. In germline, CDR1 is SGHRS, CDR2 YFSETQ. There are 14 residues in the CDR3.

The chain has TRBV7-9 and TRBJ2-7; unclear D gene. This CDR3 has 13 amino acids. Deletions cut 4 bases from V and 5 bases from J, with 12 bases between. CDR1 is SEHNR, CDR2 FQNEAQ, per germline (reference sequence). The CDR3 DNA is TGTGCCAGCAGCTCACGGGTGGTAGACGAGCAGTACTTC. Amino acid sequence: CASSSRVVDEQYF.

The V call is TRBV5-4, the J call TRBJ1-3; no clear D. V lost 7 bases and J 0 bases, leaving 8 bases between the germline ends. The CDR3 contains 13 residues. Germline V gives CDR1 SGHNT, CDR2 YYREEE (reference sequence). CDR3 in amino acids: CASWSSSGNTIYF. The CDR3 coding sequence is TGTGCCAGCTGGAGTAGCTCTGGAAACACCATATATTTT. The full variable domain, its missing parts supplied by reference TRBV5-4 and TRBJ1-3, is ETGVTQSPTHLIKTRGQQVTLRCSSQSGHNTVSWYQQALGQGPQFIFQYYREEENGRGNFPPRFSGLQFPNYSSELNVNALELDDSALYLCASWSSSGNTIYFGEGSWLTVV.

This chain links TRBV14 with TRBJ1-3; a possible D gene is TRBD1 (5 bases). V was trimmed by 2 bases and J by 0 bases, leaving 8 bases between them. Germline V gives CDR1 SGHDN, CDR2 FVKESK. The CDR3 is made up of 15 amino acids. CDR3 in DNA: TGTGCCAGCAGCCAACAGGGTATCTCTGGAAACACCATATATTTT. It is translated as CASSQQGISGNTIYF.

The chain joins TRBV11-2 to TRBJ2-1; D is possibly TRBD2 (5 bases). The CDR3 sequence is 16 residues long. Trimming left V 4 bases short and J 0 bases short, with 13 bases between. CDR1 and CDR2 from the germline V gene are SGHAT and FQNNGV. In nucleotides, the CDR3 is TGTGCCAGCAGCTCCCATGGCGGGCACTCCTACAATGAGCAGTTCTTC. Amino acids: CASSSHGGHSYNEQFF.

The V and J genes are TRBV19 and TRBJ1-2, with unresolved D. Trimming shortened V by 1 base and J by 4 bases, and 16 bases separated the two germline ends. The CDR3 totals 16 residues. Germline V CDR1 and CDR2: LNHDA, SQIVND (reference sequence). The CDR3 nucleotides read TGTGCCAGTAGTATAGGGTGGATGGAGGAACTCTATGGCTACACCTTC. Translation gives CASSIGWMEELYGYTF.

This chain uses TRBV28 with TRBJ2-7; 14 nucleotides match TRBD2. The germline gives CDR1 MDHEN, CDR2 SYDVKM. This CDR3 has 14 amino acids. Losses at the gene ends were 8 bases for V and 7 bases for J; bases not matched to a gene: 7. Here the CDR3 reads CASGLGLAGAEQYF. CDR3 nucleotides: TGTGCCAGCGGTCTGGGACTAGCGGGGGCTGAGCAGTACTTC.

The chain combines TRBV10-3 with TRBJ2-1; 12 bases fit TRBD2. Germline CDR1 ENHRY, CDR2 SYGVKD. Unmatched junction bases numbered 3, after V lost 8 bases and J lost 1 base. The CDR3 has 15 amino acids. In nucleotides, the CDR3 is TGTGCCATCGGGCTAGCGGGGGGGTCCTACAATGAGCAGTTCTTC. The encoded protein is CAIGLAGGSYNEQFF.

The rearrangement links TRBV28 to TRBJ1-3; no clear D gene. CDR3 length: 19 amino acids. Germline V gene lookup returns CDR1 MDHEN and CDR2 SYDVKM. Trimming left V 3 bases short and J 0 bases short, with 21 bases between. The CDR3 nucleotides are TGTGCCAGCAGTTTCCCGACCCCCCACACAGTACCCTCTGGAAACACCATATATTTT. Protein sequence: CASSFPTPHTVPSGNTIYF.

The chain is built from TRBV6-5 and TRBJ1-1; 8 bases align to TRBD1. Per germline, CDR1 MNHEY and CDR2 SVGAGI. The CDR3 runs 13 residues. V lost 6 bases, J lost 6 bases, and 6 bases stayed unmatched. CDR3 in amino acids: CASSGDRGAEAFF. The CDR3 DNA follows: TGTGCCAGCAGCGGAGACAGGGGCGCTGAAGCTTTCTTT.

The chain employs TRBV29-1 and TRBJ2-1, with TRBD2 matching 7 bases. The CDR3 sequence is 14 residues long. In germline, CDR1 is SQVTM, CDR2 ANQGSEA. Losses at the gene ends were 4 bases for V and 2 bases for J; bases not matched to a gene: 5. The CDR3 DNA reads TGCAGCGTTGCCGGACGGGGGGCCTACAATGAGCAGTTCTTC. Protein: CSVAGRGAYNEQFF.

This rearrangement joins TRBV5-6 to TRBJ1-4; perhaps TRBD1 as D (5 bases). V lost 3 bases to trimming and J lost 0 bases, with 12 bases between them. Germline assignment: CDR1 SGHDT and CDR2 YYEEEE. This CDR3 comprises 16 residues. The CDR3 sequence: CASSSGPGATNEKLFF. CDR3 nucleotides: TGTGCCAGCAGCTCCGGGCCGGGGGCAACTAATGAAAAACTGTTTTTT.

The J gene is TRBJ2-2, the V gene TRBV18; D is perhaps TRBD1 (5 bases). The CDR3 contains 14 residues. Germline CDR1 KGHSH, CDR2 LQKENI. The V end was cut by 2 bases, the J end by 6 bases, with 10 bases between. The CDR3 sequence is CASSPGAQAGELFF. The CDR3 DNA reads as TGTGCCAGCTCACCAGGGGCCCAGGCCGGGGAGCTGTTTTTT.